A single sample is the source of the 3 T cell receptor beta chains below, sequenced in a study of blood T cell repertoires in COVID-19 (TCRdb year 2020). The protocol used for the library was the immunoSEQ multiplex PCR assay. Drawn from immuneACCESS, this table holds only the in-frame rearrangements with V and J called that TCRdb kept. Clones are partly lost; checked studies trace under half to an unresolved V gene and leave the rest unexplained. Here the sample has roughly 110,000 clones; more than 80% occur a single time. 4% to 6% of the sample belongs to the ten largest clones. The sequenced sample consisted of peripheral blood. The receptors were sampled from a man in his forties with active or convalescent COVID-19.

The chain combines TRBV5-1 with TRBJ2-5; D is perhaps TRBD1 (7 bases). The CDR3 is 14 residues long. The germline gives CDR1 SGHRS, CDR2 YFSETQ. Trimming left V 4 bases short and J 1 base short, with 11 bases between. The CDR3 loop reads CASSRGTAQETQYF. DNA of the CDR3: TGCGCCAGCAGCCGGGGGACAGCCCAAGAGACCCAGTACTTC.

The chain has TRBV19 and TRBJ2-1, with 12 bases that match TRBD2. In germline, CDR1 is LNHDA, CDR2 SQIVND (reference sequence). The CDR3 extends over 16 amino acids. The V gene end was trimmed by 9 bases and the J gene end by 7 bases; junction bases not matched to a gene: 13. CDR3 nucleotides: TGTGCCAGCAGGACTAGCGGGACCCTAGGGGGGAATGAGCAGTTCTTC. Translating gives CASRTSGTLGGNEQFF.

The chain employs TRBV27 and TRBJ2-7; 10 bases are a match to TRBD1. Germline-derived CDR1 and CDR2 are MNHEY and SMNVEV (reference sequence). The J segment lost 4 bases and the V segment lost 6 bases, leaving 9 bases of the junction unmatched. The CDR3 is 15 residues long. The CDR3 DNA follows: TGTGCCAGCAGACGGCCGGGACAGGGGATGTACGAGCAGTACTTC. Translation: CASRRPGQGMYEQYF.